This entry concerns a single TCR beta chain. Its antigen remains unidentified. Trimming removed 2 bases at V and 4 bases at J, with 12 bases between. In germline, CDR1 is SGHTA, CDR2 FQGTGA. CDR3 length equals 15 residues. This sample is part of a study of T cells in localized non-small cell lung cancer. The study, taken as a whole, reports: Multi-region tumor sequencing was not done, so intratumor heterogeneity could not be excluded. Measurement of T cell clonality placed uninvolved adjacent lung highest, above the level in tumor. Detection in adjacent lung was observed for a median roughly 55 of the top 100 tumor clones.

TCRdb keeps only in-frame clones here, not all; method: immunoSEQ multiplex PCR. Of under 30,000 clones in the sample, approximately 86% were seen once. This receptor was identified in a female donor at least 60 years old with stage I lung adenocarcinoma. Material: peripheral blood, obtained before any cancer treatment. The chain couples TRBV7-3 to TRBJ2-1; D might be TRBD1 (6 bases). The CDR3 nucleotides are TGTGCCAGCAGCTTATCGCAGGGGTTGTACAATGAGCAGTTCTTC. This sequence encodes CASSLSQGLYNEQFF. The full variable domain, with the rest looked up from reference TRBV7-3 and TRBJ2-1, is GAGVSQTPSNKVTEKGKYVELRCDPISGHTALYWYRQSLGQGPEFLIYFQGTGAADDSGLPNDRFFAVRPEGSVSTLKIQRTERGDSAVYLCASSLSQGLYNEQFFGPGTRLTVL.